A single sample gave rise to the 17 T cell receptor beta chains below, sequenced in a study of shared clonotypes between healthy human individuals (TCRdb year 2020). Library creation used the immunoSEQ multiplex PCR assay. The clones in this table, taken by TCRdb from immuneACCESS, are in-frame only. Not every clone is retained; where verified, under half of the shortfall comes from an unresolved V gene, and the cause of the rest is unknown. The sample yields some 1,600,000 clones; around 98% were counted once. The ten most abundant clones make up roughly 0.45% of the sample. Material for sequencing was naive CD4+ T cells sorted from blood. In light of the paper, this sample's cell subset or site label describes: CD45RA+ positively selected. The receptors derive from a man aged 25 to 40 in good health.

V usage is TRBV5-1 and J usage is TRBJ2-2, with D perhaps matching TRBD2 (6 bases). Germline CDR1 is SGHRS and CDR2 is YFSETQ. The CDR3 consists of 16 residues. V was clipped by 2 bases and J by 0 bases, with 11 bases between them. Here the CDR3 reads CASSFRDSPNTGELFF. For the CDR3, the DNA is TGCGCCAGCAGCTTCCGGGACTCCCCGAACACCGGGGAGCTGTTTTTT.

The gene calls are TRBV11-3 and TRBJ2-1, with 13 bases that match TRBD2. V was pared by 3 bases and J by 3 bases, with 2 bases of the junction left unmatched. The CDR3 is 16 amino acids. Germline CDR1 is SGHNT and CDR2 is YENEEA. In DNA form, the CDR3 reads TGTGCCAGCAGCTTCGGGACTAGCGGGGTCTACAATGAGCAGTTCTTC. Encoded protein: CASSFGTSGVYNEQFF.

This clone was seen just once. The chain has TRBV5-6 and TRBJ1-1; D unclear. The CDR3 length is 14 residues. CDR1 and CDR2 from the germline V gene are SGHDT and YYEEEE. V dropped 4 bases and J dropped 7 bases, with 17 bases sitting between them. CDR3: CASSLNTYTREAFF. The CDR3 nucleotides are TGTGCCAGCAGCCTGAACACGTACACCCGTGAAGCTTTCTTT. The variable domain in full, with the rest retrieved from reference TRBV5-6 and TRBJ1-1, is DAGVTQSPTHLIKTRGQQVTLRCSPKSGHDTVSWYQQALGQGPQFIFQYYEEEERQRGNFPDRFSGHQFPNYSSELNVNALLLGDSALYLCASSLNTYTREAFFGQGTRLTVV.

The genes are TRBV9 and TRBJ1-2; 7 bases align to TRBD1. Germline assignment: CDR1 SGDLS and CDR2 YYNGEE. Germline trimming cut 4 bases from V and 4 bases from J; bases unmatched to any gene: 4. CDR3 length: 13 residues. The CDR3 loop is CASSQGGVYGYTF. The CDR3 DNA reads TGTGCCAGCAGCCAGGGGGGCGTCTATGGCTACACCTTC.

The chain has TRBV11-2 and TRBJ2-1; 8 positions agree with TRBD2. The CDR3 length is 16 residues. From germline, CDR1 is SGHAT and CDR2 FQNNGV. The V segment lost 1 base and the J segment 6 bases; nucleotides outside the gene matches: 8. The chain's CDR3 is CASSLGRTSWINEQFF. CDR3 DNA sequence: TGTGCCAGCAGCTTAGGACGGACTAGCTGGATCAATGAGCAGTTCTTC.

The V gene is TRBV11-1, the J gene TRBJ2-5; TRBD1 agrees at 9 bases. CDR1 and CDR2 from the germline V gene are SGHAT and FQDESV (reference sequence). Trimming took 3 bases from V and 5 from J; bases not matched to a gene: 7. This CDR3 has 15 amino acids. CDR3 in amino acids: CASSLDRGVRETQYF. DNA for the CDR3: TGTGCCAGCAGCTTGGACAGGGGCGTGCGGGAGACCCAGTACTTC.

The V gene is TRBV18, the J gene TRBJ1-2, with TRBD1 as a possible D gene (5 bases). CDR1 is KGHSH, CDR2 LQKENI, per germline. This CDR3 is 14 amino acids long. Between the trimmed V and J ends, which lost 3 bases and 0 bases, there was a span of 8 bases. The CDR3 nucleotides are TGTGCCAGCTCACCGGACATCGCTAACTATGGCTACACCTTC. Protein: CASSPDIANYGYTF.

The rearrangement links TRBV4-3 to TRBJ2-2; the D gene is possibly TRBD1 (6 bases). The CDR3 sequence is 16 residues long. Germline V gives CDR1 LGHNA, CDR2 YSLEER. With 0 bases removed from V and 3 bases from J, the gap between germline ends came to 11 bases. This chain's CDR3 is CASSQDWQGYTGELFF. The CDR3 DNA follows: TGCGCCAGCAGCCAAGATTGGCAGGGGTACACCGGGGAGCTGTTTTTT.

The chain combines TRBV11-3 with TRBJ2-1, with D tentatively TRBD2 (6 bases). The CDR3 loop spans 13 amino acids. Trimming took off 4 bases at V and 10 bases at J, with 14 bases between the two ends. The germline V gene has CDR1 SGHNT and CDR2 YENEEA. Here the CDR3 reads CASSSLKGGEQFF. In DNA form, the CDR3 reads TGTGCCAGCAGCTCGTTAAAGGGAGGCGAGCAGTTCTTC.

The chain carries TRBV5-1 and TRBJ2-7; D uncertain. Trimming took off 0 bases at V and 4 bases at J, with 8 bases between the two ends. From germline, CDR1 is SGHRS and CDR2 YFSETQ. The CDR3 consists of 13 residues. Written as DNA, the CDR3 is TGCGCCAGCAGCTTGGGACCGAAATACGAGCAGTACTTC. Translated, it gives CASSLGPKYEQYF.

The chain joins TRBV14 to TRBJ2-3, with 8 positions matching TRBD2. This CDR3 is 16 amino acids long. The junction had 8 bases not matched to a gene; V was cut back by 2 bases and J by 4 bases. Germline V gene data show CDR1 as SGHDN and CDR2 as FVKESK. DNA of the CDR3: TGTGCCAGCAGCCAACAAGCGGGAGTAGGCGCAGATACGCAGTATTTT. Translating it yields CASSQQAGVGADTQYF. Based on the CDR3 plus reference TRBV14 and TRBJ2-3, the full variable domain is EAGVTQFPSHSVIEKGQTVTLRCDPISGHDNLYWYRRVMGKEIKFLLHFVKESKQDESGMPNNRFLAERTGGTYSTLKVQPAELEDSGVYFCASSQQAGVGADTQYFGPGTRLTVL.

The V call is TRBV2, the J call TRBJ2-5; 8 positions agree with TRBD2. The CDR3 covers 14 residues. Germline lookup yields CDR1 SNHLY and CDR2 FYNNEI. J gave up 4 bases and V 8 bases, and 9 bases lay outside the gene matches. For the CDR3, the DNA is TGTGCCAGCTCTTTCTCGGCGGGGGGAGAGACCCAGTACTTC. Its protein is CASSFSAGGETQYF.

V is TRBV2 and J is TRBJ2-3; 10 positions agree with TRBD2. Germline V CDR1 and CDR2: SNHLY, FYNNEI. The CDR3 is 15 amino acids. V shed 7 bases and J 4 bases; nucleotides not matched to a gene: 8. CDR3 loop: CASTGLAITADTQYF. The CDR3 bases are TGTGCCAGCACGGGACTAGCGATCACAGCAGATACGCAGTATTTT.

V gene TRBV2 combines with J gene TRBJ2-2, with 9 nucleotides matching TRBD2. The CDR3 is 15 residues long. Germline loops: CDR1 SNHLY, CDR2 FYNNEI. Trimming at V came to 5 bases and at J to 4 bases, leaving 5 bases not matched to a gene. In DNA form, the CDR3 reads TGTGCCAGCAGTACCGGGACTAGCCGCACCGGGGAGCTGTTTTTT. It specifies CASSTGTSRTGELFF.

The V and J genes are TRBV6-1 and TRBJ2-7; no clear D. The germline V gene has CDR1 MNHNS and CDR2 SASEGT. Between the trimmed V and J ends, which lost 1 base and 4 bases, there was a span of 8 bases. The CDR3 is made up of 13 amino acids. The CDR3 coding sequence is TGTGCCAGCAGTGAAGTCGGTGCTTACGAGCAGTACTTC. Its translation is CASSEVGAYEQYF.

CDR3 nucleotide sequence: TGTGCCAGCAGCACTGCGGGAGCAGATACGCAGTATTTT. The encoded protein is CASSTAGADTQYF. V usage is TRBV7-6 and J usage is TRBJ2-3; TRBD2 agrees at 7 bases. Germline values: CDR1 SGHVS, CDR2 FNYEAQ. Unmatched junction bases numbered 3, after V lost 5 bases and J lost 4 bases. This CDR3 contains 13 residues. Looking up the rest from reference TRBV7-6 and TRBJ2-3 gives the full variable domain: GAGVSQSPRYKVTKRGQDVALRCDPISGHVSLYWYRQALGQGPEFLTYFNYEAQQDKSGLPNDRFSAERPEGSISTLTIQRTEQRDSAMYRCASSTAGADTQYFGPGTRLTVL.

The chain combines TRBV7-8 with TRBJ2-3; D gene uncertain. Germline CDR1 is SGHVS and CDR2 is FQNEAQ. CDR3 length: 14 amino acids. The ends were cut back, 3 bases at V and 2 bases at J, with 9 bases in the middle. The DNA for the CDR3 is TGTGCCAGCAGCTTCGACGAAGCCACAGATACGCAGTATTTT. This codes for CASSFDEATDTQYF.